Below, 32 T cell receptor beta chains from the same sample are listed, as sequenced in a study of blood T cell repertoires in COVID-19. Data came from immunoSEQ multiplex PCR; TCRdb stores just in-frame clones and leaves some out. The sample gives approximately 140,000 clones, approximately 80% of which show up once; roughly 2% is in the top ten. Sample: peripheral blood. These receptors originate from a man in his 70s with acute or convalescent COVID-19.

This clone was found once. This chain links TRBV5-4 with TRBJ2-4; 9 nucleotides agree with TRBD1. The V gene end was trimmed by 4 bases and the J gene end by 7 bases; junction bases not matched to a gene: 3. There are 13 residues in the CDR3. Germline CDR1 is SGHNT and CDR2 is YYREEE (reference sequence). CDR3 region: CASSKTGGNIQYF. The CDR3 DNA sequence: TGTGCCAGCAGCAAGACAGGGGGGAACATTCAGTACTTC.

In DNA form, the CDR3 reads TGTGCCAGCAGCCCCAGACAGGGCTTCGGAAACACCATATATTTT. Amino acids: CASSPRQGFGNTIYF. The J gene is TRBJ1-3, the V gene TRBV9, with TRBD1 matching over 7 bases. Germline trimming cut 4 bases from V and 4 bases from J; bases unmatched to any gene: 8. Germline V gives CDR1 SGDLS, CDR2 YYNGEE. The CDR3 is made up of 15 amino acids.

The rearrangement joins TRBV19 to TRBJ2-7; 9 nucleotides line up with TRBD2. The CDR3 extends over 15 amino acids. Germline V gene lookup returns CDR1 LNHDA and CDR2 SQIVND (reference sequence). The J segment lost 0 bases and the V segment lost 3 bases, leaving 3 bases of the junction unmatched. CDR3 nucleotides: TGTGCCAGTAGTATCGAAGCGGGGGGCTCCTACGAGCAGTACTTC. Translated: CASSIEAGGSYEQYF.

The chain combines TRBV7-9 with TRBJ1-6, with 10 nucleotides matching TRBD1. CDR1 is SEHNR, CDR2 FQNEAQ, per germline (reference sequence). The V and J ends lost 2 bases and 8 bases, in that order; junction bases with no gene match: 3. This CDR3 is 15 amino acids long. CDR3 in amino acids: CASSLRGTGDSPLHF. The CDR3, as DNA: TGTGCCAGCAGCTTACGCGGGACAGGGGATTCACCCCTCCACTTT.

This chain connects TRBV5-1 to TRBJ2-3, with 10 bases identical to TRBD2. The germline CDR1 and CDR2 sequences are SGHRS and YFSETQ. This CDR3 region has 16 residues. Trimming at V came to 4 bases and at J to 0 bases, leaving 5 bases not matched to a gene. The CDR3 region has the DNA TGCGCCAGCAGCGACCGGACTAGCGGAAGCACAGATACGCAGTATTTT. It specifies CASSDRTSGSTDTQYF.

The J gene is TRBJ1-4, the V gene TRBV3-1 (or the pseudogene TRBV3-2); D gene ambiguous. Trimming pared 0 bases from V and 0 bases from J, leaving 8 bases between. This CDR3 contains 16 residues. Per the germline V gene, CDR1 is LGHDT and CDR2 is YNNKEL (reference sequence). The CDR3 DNA is TGTGCCAGCAGCCAAGAACCCAGTGCAACTAATGAAAAACTGTTTTTT. Translated: CASSQEPSATNEKLFF.

This clone has only one observation. The rearrangement joins TRBV7-2 to TRBJ2-1; D is possibly TRBD2 (6 bases). The germline gives CDR1 SGHTA, CDR2 FQGNSA. Trimming stripped 5 bases from V and 6 bases from J, with 11 bases between. The length of the CDR3 is 13 residues. In nucleotides, the CDR3 is TGTGCCAGCAGCCCGTTGGAGGGCAATGAGCAGTTCTTC. This codes for CASSPLEGNEQFF.

CDR3 amino acids: CASSPQGQNTEAFF. For the CDR3, the DNA is TGTGCCAGCTCACCGCAGGGTCAGAACACTGAAGCTTTCTTT. The V call is TRBV18, the J call TRBJ1-1, with D possibly TRBD1 on 5 matching bases. The CDR3 spans 14 residues. CDR1 and CDR2 (germline): KGHSH, LQKENI. The V gene lost 3 bases and the J gene lost 1 base, with 9 bases spanning the gap.

The chain recombines TRBV5-1 with TRBJ1-1; the D gene is possibly TRBD1 (5 bases). This CDR3 has 13 amino acids. Germline-derived CDR1 and CDR2 are SGHRS and YFSETQ. V dropped 5 bases and J dropped 1 base, with 9 bases sitting between them. The CDR3 loop reads CASRGGENTEAFF. The CDR3 bases are TGCGCCAGCAGGGGGGGAGAGAACACTGAAGCTTTCTTT.

The rearrangement links TRBV10-3 to TRBJ2-7; 8 nucleotides line up with TRBD2. This CDR3 is 16 amino acids long. Germline CDR1 reads ENHRY; CDR2 reads SYGVKD. V lost 3 bases to trimming and J lost 6 bases; unmatched junction nucleotides: 13. The CDR3 is CAISEGSSGSTSEQYF. The CDR3 nucleotides are TGTGCCATCAGTGAAGGATCGAGCGGGAGTACCAGCGAGCAGTACTTC.

This chain links TRBV2 with TRBJ2-5, with D possibly TRBD2 on 5 matching bases. CDR1 and CDR2 from the germline V gene are SNHLY and FYNNEI. The V and J ends lost 7 bases and 2 bases respectively, with 11 bases between them. CDR3 size: 13 residues. CDR3 amino acids: CASNLREQETQYF. The CDR3 nucleotides read TGTGCCAGCAATCTTAGGGAGCAAGAGACCCAGTACTTC.

About this clone itself: At one end, the junction sequence differs from germline, possibly due to a read error. The chain links TRBV29-1 to TRBJ2-1; 7 bases agree with TRBD2. CDR1 SQVTM and CDR2 ANQGSEA come from the germline V gene. The CDR3 is made up of 10 amino acids. Here the CDR3 DNA reads TGTGGCGGGGGAAACAATGAGCAGTTCTTC. Amino acids: CGGGNNEQFF.

The chain recombines TRBV11-1 with TRBJ1-5, with 7 bases aligning to TRBD1. CDR1 is SGHAT, CDR2 FQDESV, per germline (reference sequence). V lost 5 bases, J lost 6 bases, and 4 bases stayed unmatched. This CDR3 is 13 amino acids long. The CDR3 nucleotides are TGTGCCAGCAGCGCCAACAGGGGTCAGCCCCAGCATTTT. It encodes CASSANRGQPQHF.

This chain connects TRBV12-3 or TRBV12-4 to TRBJ2-7; D might be TRBD2 (5 bases). The germline V and J ends were trimmed by 6 bases and 7 bases, with 16 bases remaining between them. The CDR3 totals 13 residues. For the CDR3, the DNA is TGTGCCAGCAGCTCCGGGGAACTGCGGGAGCAGTACTTC. It encodes CASSSGELREQYF.

The chain joins TRBV6-5 to TRBJ2-1; 8 bases are a match to TRBD2. With 10 bases clipped from V and 5 bases from J, the junction kept 7 bases outside the gene matches. From germline, CDR1 is MNHEY and CDR2 SVGAGI. CDR3 length: 13 amino acids. CDR3 residues: CATGGEGNNEQFF. In DNA form, the CDR3 reads TGTGCCACCGGGGGGGAGGGGAACAATGAGCAGTTCTTC.

The chain recombines TRBV3-1 (or the pseudogene TRBV3-2) with TRBJ1-6; tentatively, D is TRBD1 (5 bases). Germline values: CDR1 LGHDT, CDR2 YNNKEL (reference sequence). The CDR3 runs 15 residues. Trimming removed 3 bases at V and 6 bases at J, with 12 bases between. The CDR3 DNA follows: TGTGCCAGCAGCCAGCAACGACAGAGTAATTCACCCCTCCACTTT. Protein: CASSQQRQSNSPLHF.

The chain combines TRBV28 with TRBJ1-4; D remains unclear. The germline V gene encodes CDR1 MDHEN and CDR2 SYDVKM. This CDR3 is 15 amino acids long. V lost 6 bases to trimming and J lost 7 bases, with 18 bases between them. The CDR3 region has the DNA TGTGCCAGCAGCAGTCCAGTGGGTCGGAGTGAAAAACTGTTTTTT. This codes for CASSSPVGRSEKLFF.

The rearrangement uses TRBV19 and TRBJ2-1, with D maybe TRBD2 (6 bases). The germline V gene encodes CDR1 LNHDA and CDR2 SQIVND (reference sequence). The CDR3 has 16 amino acids. V was clipped by 6 bases and J by 2 bases, with 17 bases between them. The CDR3 coding sequence is TGTGCCAGTAGGCCCCCCCGGGCGGGAACCTACAATGAGCAGTTCTTC. Its protein product is CASRPPRAGTYNEQFF.

The chain couples TRBV6-5 to TRBJ2-7, with TRBD1 identical over 11 bases. Germline CDR1 is MNHEY and CDR2 is SVGAGI. The ends lost 6 bases at V and 1 base at J; junction bases unmatched: 5. This CDR3 region has 15 residues. The DNA for the CDR3 is TGTGCCAGCAGAGGGGGACAGGGGGAATCCTACGAGCAGTACTTC. It translates to CASRGGQGESYEQYF.

The chain carries TRBV19 and TRBJ1-5; TRBD1 might be the D (5 bases). V lost 5 bases and J lost 2, with 10 bases in between. The CDR3 contains 14 residues. The V gene's germline CDR1 is LNHDA and CDR2 SQIVND (reference sequence). CDR3 loop: CASSVGRGNQPQHF. CDR3 nucleotides: TGTGCCAGTAGTGTAGGCAGGGGCAATCAGCCCCAGCATTTT.

CDR3 loop: CASSNRGTASYEQYF. The DNA for the CDR3 is TGTGCCAGTAGCAACCGCGGGACAGCCTCCTACGAGCAGTACTTC. The rearrangement joins TRBV19 to TRBJ2-7; perhaps TRBD1 as D (7 bases). The CDR3 is 15 amino acids. Germline CDR1 and CDR2: LNHDA and SQIVND (reference sequence). Trimming stripped 6 bases from V and 0 bases from J, with 15 bases between. The variable domain in full, with the rest retrieved from reference TRBV19 and TRBJ2-7, is DGGITQSPKYLFRKEGQNVTLSCEQNLNHDAMYWYRQDPGQGLRLIYYSQIVNDFQKGDIAEGYSVSREKKESFPLTVTSAQKNPTAFYLCASSNRGTASYEQYFGPGTRLTVT.

This clone came up once. The chain links TRBV5-4 to TRBJ2-6; no reliable D call. V lost 2 bases to trimming and J lost 0 bases, with 9 bases between them. From germline, CDR1 is SGHNT and CDR2 YYREEE (reference sequence). The CDR3 is 16 amino acids. The CDR3 coding sequence is TGTGCCAGCAGCTTCCACACCTCCTCTGGGGCCAACGTCCTGACTTTC. Encoded protein: CASSFHTSSGANVLTF.

The chain joins TRBV5-1 to TRBJ2-1, with D perhaps TRBD1 (6 bases). The CDR3 consists of 16 residues. Trimming stripped 6 bases from V and 6 bases from J, with 22 bases between. CDR1 SGHRS and CDR2 YFSETQ come from the germline V gene. The DNA of the CDR3 is TGCGCCAGCAACCAAGGCGGCCTCCAGGGGCGCAATGAGCAGTTCTTC. Amino acid sequence: CASNQGGLQGRNEQFF.

In its sample, this clone was seen once. The chain joins TRBV9 to TRBJ2-3; 8 nucleotides match TRBD2. Germline V gene lookup returns CDR1 SGDLS and CDR2 YYNGEE. The CDR3 runs to 17 residues. V trimming: 2 bases; J trimming: 1 base; junction bases outside the gene matches: 9. CDR3 loop: CASSVSTGGGGTDTQYF. The CDR3 nucleotides are TGTGCCAGCAGCGTCTCCACGGGGGGGGGCGGCACAGATACGCAGTATTTT.

The rearrangement links TRBV5-4 to TRBJ1-2; no definite D call. CDR1 SGHNT and CDR2 YYREEE come from the germline V gene (reference sequence). Trimming cost V 2 bases and J 5 bases, with 10 bases left between them. CDR3 length equals 13 residues. Here the CDR3 DNA reads TGTGCCAGCAGCTTCCAGGACTTTTATGGCTACACCTTC. Residues: CASSFQDFYGYTF.

The chain employs TRBV20-1 and TRBJ1-1; no clear D gene. V lost 3 bases, J lost 4 bases, and 12 bases lay in between. CDR1 is DFQATT and CDR2 is SNEGSKA in the germline V gene (reference sequence). This CDR3 region has 13 residues. The CDR3 DNA sequence: TGCAGTGCTAGTCGGTGGGCGTTCACTGAAGCTTTCTTT. Its translation is CSASRWAFTEAFF.

In its sample, this clone was seen a few times. The chain links TRBV5-8 to TRBJ1-5, with 7 nucleotides matching TRBD1. CDR3 length: 15 amino acids. In germline, CDR1 is SGHTS, CDR2 YDEGEE. V was pared by 3 bases and J by 3 bases, with 6 bases of the junction left unmatched. This CDR3 reads CASSSGTAHNQPQHF. The CDR3 bases are TGTGCCAGCAGCTCCGGGACAGCTCACAATCAGCCCCAGCATTTT.

This clone was picked up a small number of times. V gene TRBV27 combines with J gene TRBJ1-2, with a tentative D call TRBD1 (6 bases). Germline V lookup: CDR1 MNHEY, CDR2 SMNVEV (reference sequence). Deletions cut 0 bases from V and 2 bases from J, with 13 bases between. The CDR3 has 16 residues. CDR3 amino acids: CASSLSGGTGNYGYTF. CDR3 in DNA: TGTGCCAGCAGTTTATCAGGGGGTACGGGAAACTATGGCTACACCTTC.

V and J are TRBV7-8 and TRBJ2-1, with D possibly TRBD2 on 6 matching bases. The CDR3 runs 14 residues. Germline V gives CDR1 SGHVS, CDR2 FQNEAQ. V dropped 6 bases and J dropped 6 bases, with 15 bases sitting between them. The CDR3 here is CASSALGGSNEQFF. As DNA, the CDR3 is TGTGCCAGCAGTGCTCTTGGGGGGAGCAATGAGCAGTTCTTC. The whole variable domain, remainder taken from reference TRBV7-8 and TRBJ2-1, is GAGVSQSPRYKVAKRGQDVALRCDPISGHVSLFWYQQALGQGPEFLTYFQNEAQLDKSGLPSDRFFAERPEGSVSTLKIQRTQQEDSAVYLCASSALGGSNEQFFGPGTRLTVL.

The V call is TRBV9, the J call TRBJ2-1; 11 nucleotides align to TRBD2. Germline V gene lookup returns CDR1 SGDLS and CDR2 YYNGEE. There are 17 residues in the CDR3. The J segment lost 0 bases and the V segment lost 4 bases, leaving 6 bases of the junction unmatched. In DNA, the CDR3 is TGTGCCAGCAGCCCCCGACTAGCGGGGAACTCCTACAATGAGCAGTTCTTC. As protein: CASSPRLAGNSYNEQFF.

V gene TRBV5-1 combines with J gene TRBJ2-1, with 8 bases lining up with TRBD2. Germline lookup yields CDR1 SGHRS and CDR2 YFSETQ. CDR3 length: 17 amino acids. The V gene end was trimmed by 2 bases and the J gene end by 2 bases; junction bases not matched to a gene: 9. The CDR3 DNA reads as TGCGCCAGCAGCTTAGCGGTTACTAGCGGAACCTACAATGAGCAGTTCTTC. Translated: CASSLAVTSGTYNEQFF.

This chain uses TRBV6-5 with TRBJ2-1, with a weak D call TRBD1 (5 bases). The length of the CDR3 is 13 residues. Trimming stripped 6 bases from V and 5 bases from J, with 11 bases between. Per the germline V gene, CDR1 is MNHEY and CDR2 is SVGAGI. The CDR3 sequence: CASSVDSDNEQFF. In DNA form, the CDR3 reads TGTGCCAGCAGCGTCGACAGCGACAATGAGCAGTTCTTC.